Sequencing of this T cell receptor beta chain was carried out in a study of shared clonotypes between healthy human individuals. The study, taken as a whole, reports: Donor clonotype sharing was expected to depend on sequencing depth. With several donors compared, around 5.4% of naive CD4 clonotypes were shared.

A note on this clone: As yet, its antigen is unknown.

Deep-level assay runs were performed. Sorted-subset replicate PCR reactions were performed with about 200 ng DNA, corresponding to roughly 29,000 T cell genomes. The table came from immunoSEQ multiplex PCR; TCRdb's copy has only in-frame clones and leaves some out. The repertoire holds millions of clones, with approximately 90% as singletons. The ends lost 1 base at V and 5 bases at J; junction bases unmatched: 15. The CDR3 spans 18 residues. Looked up from germline, CDR1 is MNHEY and CDR2 is SMNVEV (reference sequence). The chain employs TRBV27 and TRBJ1-1; 8 bases line up with TRBD1. Sequencing used naive CD4+ T cells sorted from blood. Subset: CD45RA+ positively selected. The origin of this receptor is a young man in good health. In DNA form, the CDR3 reads TGTGCCAGCAGTTTATGGGCAGGGGGCGGTGGGCCGAGGACTGAAGCTTTCTTT. Protein sequence: CASSLWAGGGGPRTEAFF.